Listed below are T cell receptor beta chains from one sample, sequenced in a study of blood T cell repertoires in COVID-19. Clones were sequenced by immunoSEQ multiplex PCR, and TCRdb holds only the in-frame ones, with some missing. The sample has some 100,000 clones; about 89% are singletons. The sequencing sample was made of peripheral blood. These receptors all stem from a man aged 45 to 65 with acute or convalescent COVID-19. CDR3s leave out the opening cysteine and the closing phenylalanine or tryptophan. Each record gives: J gene, V gene, D gene, CDR3 protein. D genes are given only for firm matches.

j_gene: TRBJ1-1
v_gene: TRBV6-1
d_gene: TRBD1
CDR3aa: ASSAYTPGQGRNTEAF

j_gene: TRBJ2-1
v_gene: TRBV5-1
d_gene: TRBD1
CDR3aa: ASSAHWDSFGNEQF

j_gene: TRBJ1-2
v_gene: TRBV3-1/TRBV3-2
d_gene: -
CDR3aa: ASSQDRGDWT

j_gene: TRBJ2-1
v_gene: TRBV9
d_gene: -
CDR3aa: ASSVGRESYNEQF

j_gene: TRBJ2-5
v_gene: TRBV29-1
d_gene: -
CDR3aa: SVEDLRERTQY

j_gene: TRBJ2-1
v_gene: TRBV6-5
d_gene: TRBD2
CDR3aa: ASSYGTSEREQF

j_gene: TRBJ2-3
v_gene: TRBV4-1
d_gene: TRBD2
CDR3aa: ASSLTSQDTQY

j_gene: TRBJ1-1
v_gene: TRBV13
d_gene: TRBD1
CDR3aa: ASSSTRQGVGKAF

j_gene: TRBJ2-2
v_gene: TRBV12-5
d_gene: TRBD2
CDR3aa: ASGLGTSGSTGELF

j_gene: TRBJ2-3
v_gene: TRBV24-1
d_gene: -
CDR3aa: ATSTTLHQTLDTQY

j_gene: TRBJ2-1
v_gene: TRBV29-1
d_gene: TRBD2
CDR3aa: SVVRTSGYNEQF

j_gene: TRBJ2-1
v_gene: TRBV2
d_gene: TRBD2
CDR3aa: ASSTRTSGRANNEQF

j_gene: TRBJ1-4
v_gene: TRBV19
d_gene: TRBD1
CDR3aa: ASIAGQGQKKLF

j_gene: TRBJ1-1
v_gene: TRBV28
d_gene: -
CDR3aa: ASSASTVNTEAF

j_gene: TRBJ1-5
v_gene: TRBV10-2
d_gene: TRBD1
CDR3aa: ASSTGGEHQPQH

j_gene: TRBJ1-2
v_gene: TRBV18
d_gene: -
CDR3aa: ASSHRGSSGYT